This T cell receptor beta chain originates from a study of cytomegalovirus exposure and HLA in healthy donors. Whole-study results and caveats: Confirmation in vitro established that a few CMV-associated chains were specific for CMV antigens. When analyzed later, the rates of TCR association showed variation by HLA locus, with DRB1 the most and HLA-C the fewest.

The PCR contained 60 Vbeta and 13 Jbeta primers. Clones were read by immunoSEQ multiplex PCR, and TCRdb kept only the in-frame ones, dropping some. The sample has tens of thousands of clones. As to this clone: The antigen is undetermined.

V was pared by 1 base and J by 1 base, with 19 bases between. CDR1 and CDR2 from the germline V gene are MGHDK and SYGVNS. The CDR3 spans 18 residues. Sequencing was carried out using PBMCs. The sequence was collected from a woman aged 18-35 years in good health and CMV-seronegative. The chain combines TRBV25-1 with TRBJ2-5; maybe TRBD2 (5 bases). The CDR3 reads CASSESKRSAELQETQYF. The CDR3 nucleotides are TGTGCCAGCAGTGAATCTAAACGATCAGCGGAGCTCCAAGAGACCCAGTACTTC.